This T cell receptor beta chain is from a study of shared clonotypes between healthy human individuals. Study-level results: Estimated richness values were generally larger in naive subsets than in memory subsets.

As for this clone: Antigen unknown.

The CDR3 has 14 residues. Germline V gives CDR1 MDHEN, CDR2 SYDVKM. V gave up 5 bases and J gave up 4 bases, with 9 bases separating them. A CD45RA+ naive subset and a CD45RA-negative memory subset were split from CD4+ cells. Genomic DNA of every subset was divided equally among multiple immunoSEQ plates. The assay was immunoSEQ multiplex PCR, and TCRdb's table has in-frame clones only and misses some. Among some 1 million clones listed, 60% to 80% were seen once. This clonotype was obtained from a man aged 18 to 30 in good health. Sample: memory CD4+ T cells sorted from blood. Subset meaning: CD45RA-negative fraction. The V gene is TRBV28, the J gene TRBJ1-6, with unresolved D. CDR3 region: CASSPWSYNSPLHF. DNA for the CDR3: TGTGCCAGCAGTCCTTGGTCATATAATTCACCCCTCCACTTT.